This TCR beta chain was obtained from a study of blood T cell repertoires in COVID-19. The ends lost 2 bases at V and 9 bases at J; junction bases unmatched: 9. This CDR3 contains 14 residues. CDR1 and CDR2 from the germline V gene are MNHEY and SVGEGT. Per the original methods: Amplification of reference gene primers was used by the study to estimate nucleated cell counts. The repertoire was sequenced with immunoSEQ multiplex PCR; TCRdb's copy has only in-frame clones and lacks some. The V and J calls and clone size are taken from that table; D and trimming were inferred from the DNA. The sample lists more than 85,000 clones, approximately 84% occurring once.

The chain is built from TRBV6-2 or TRBV6-3 and TRBJ2-7, with 8 positions matching TRBD2. The clonotype was recovered from an older woman with acute or convalescent COVID-19. Sequencing input: peripheral blood. The CDR3 DNA reads TGTGCCAGCAGTTACCCTCTGCGGGGGGTTGTGCAGTACTTC. Its protein product is CASSYPLRGVVQYF.